The 30 T cell receptor beta chains below were found in one sample sequenced in a study of cytotoxic CD8 clonotypes in ibrutinib-treated CLL. Sequencing was performed with immunoSEQ multiplex PCR; in TCRdb, only in-frame clones are kept and a portion is missing. This table holds some 200,000 clones, just under 80% found once. The specimen was PBMCs, collected after 12 months of ibrutinib treatment. Receptor source: a human donor with chronic lymphocytic leukemia.

The chain couples TRBV25-1 to TRBJ2-3; 8 nucleotides align to TRBD2. The CDR3 totals 15 residues. Trimming took 6 bases from V and 4 from J; bases not matched to a gene: 9. The germline gives CDR1 MGHDK, CDR2 SYGVNS. CDR3 loop: CASSPSGRGADTQYF. The CDR3 DNA sequence: TGTGCCAGCAGCCCGAGCGGGAGAGGGGCAGATACGCAGTATTTT.

The rearrangement links TRBV9 to TRBJ2-1; 7 bases map to TRBD2. This CDR3 region has 14 residues. V dropped 0 bases and J dropped 7; count of bases not matched to a gene: 4. CDR1 and CDR2 (germline): SGDLS, YYNGEE. The CDR3 sequence: CASSVGQGGNEQFF. CDR3 nucleotides: TGTGCCAGCAGCGTAGGGCAGGGAGGGAATGAGCAGTTCTTC.

This sequence joins TRBV5-4 and TRBJ2-7; possibly TRBD2 for D (6 bases). There are 14 residues in the CDR3. V lost 4 bases to trimming and J lost 3 bases, with 14 bases between them. Germline V gene lookup returns CDR1 SGHNT and CDR2 YYREEE (reference sequence). The CDR3 coding sequence is TGTGCCAGCAGCCCGGGACTGATGATCTACGAGCAGTACTTC. Protein product: CASSPGLMIYEQYF.

The CDR3 protein is CASSGTGFLAFF. The CDR3 nucleotides are TGTGCCAGCAGTGGGACAGGGTTCCTAGCTTTCTTT. This chain uses TRBV28 with TRBJ1-1; 9 bases map to TRBD1. Per germline, CDR1 MDHEN and CDR2 SYDVKM. The trim removed 5 bases at V and 10 bases at J, leaving 5 bases unmatched. The CDR3 consists of 12 residues.

V is TRBV28 and J is TRBJ2-1, with D hard to call. The CDR3 consists of 13 residues. Between the trimmed V and J ends, which lost 7 bases and 3 bases, there was a span of 10 bases. CDR1 and CDR2 (germline): MDHEN, SYDVKM. The chain's CDR3 is CASTLLGYNEQFF. The DNA for the CDR3 is TGTGCCAGCACCCTTCTGGGCTACAATGAGCAGTTCTTC.

V usage is TRBV9 and J usage is TRBJ2-7; perhaps TRBD2 as D (7 bases). The V end lost 4 bases, the J end lost 2 bases, and 16 bases lay between the germline ends. This CDR3 has 15 residues. Germline CDR1 and CDR2: SGDLS and YYNGEE. CDR3 protein: CASSPRGLPPYEQYF. The CDR3, as DNA: TGTGCCAGCAGCCCCAGGGGACTACCCCCCTACGAGCAGTACTTC.

This clone was seen just once. V is TRBV28 and J is TRBJ2-3, with no clear D. The CDR3 is 15 amino acids. Germline V gives CDR1 MDHEN, CDR2 SYDVKM. Between the trimmed V and J ends, which lost 4 bases and 6 bases, there was a span of 17 bases. The CDR3 DNA reads TGTGCCAGCAGTTCGGACGCCCCGGAGAGGGATACGCAGTATTTT. This gives the protein CASSSDAPERDTQYF.

The chain carries TRBV6-5 and TRBJ2-7, with D perhaps matching TRBD1 or TRBD2 (5 bases each). The CDR3 is 15 amino acids. V lost 5 bases, J lost 4 bases, and 18 bases lay in between. CDR1 is MNHEY and CDR2 is SVGAGI in the germline V gene. The CDR3 sequence is CASSRPGTGHYEQYF. DNA for the CDR3: TGTGCCAGCAGTCGCCCCGGGACCGGGCATTACGAGCAGTACTTC.

The chain links TRBV9 to TRBJ1-1, with D unclear. CDR1 SGDLS and CDR2 YYNGEE come from the germline V gene. V gave up 0 bases and J gave up 1 base, with 10 bases separating them. This CDR3 has 15 amino acids. Here the CDR3 reads CASSVGQVKNTEAFF. CDR3 DNA: TGTGCCAGCAGCGTAGGTCAAGTGAAGAACACTGAAGCTTTCTTT.

The CDR3 region has the DNA TGTGCCACCAGCAGACACCAAGAGACCCAGTACTTC. The encoded protein is CATSRHQETQYF. The chain recombines TRBV15 with TRBJ2-5, with D unclear. The V end lost 2 bases, the J end lost 0 bases, and 1 base lay between the germline ends. This CDR3 contains 12 residues. CDR1 and CDR2 (germline): LNHNV, YYDKDF (reference sequence).

The chain carries TRBV4-2 and TRBJ1-6; TRBD1 agrees at 9 bases. Trimming at V came to 0 bases and at J to 8 bases, leaving 14 bases not matched to a gene. The CDR3 length is 19 residues. Germline lookup yields CDR1 LGHNA and CDR2 YNFKEQ. The CDR3 nucleotides read TGTGCCAGCAGCCAAGATAACTGGCCCCGGGACAGGGTCCATTCACCCCTCCACTTT. It yields the protein CASSQDNWPRDRVHSPLHF.

The rearrangement joins TRBV12-5 to TRBJ1-2; D is unresolved. Trimming took 3 bases from V and 8 from J, leaving 13 bases between them. CDR1 is LGHNT and CDR2 is FRNRAP in the germline V gene. This CDR3 is 13 amino acids long. CDR3 loop: CASGFQASRGYTF. The CDR3 DNA reads TGTGCTAGTGGTTTTCAGGCCTCGCGAGGCTACACCTTC.

The CDR3 nucleotides read TGTGCCTGGAGTGTACGTGGCTTTGAGGGCTACACCTTC. Translating it yields CAWSVRGFEGYTF. The chain has TRBV30 and TRBJ1-2; no firm D call. V was clipped by 0 bases and J by 8 bases, with 13 bases between them. Germline CDR1 GTSNPN, CDR2 SVGIG (reference sequence). CDR3 length: 13 residues.

This chain uses TRBV2 with TRBJ2-2; TRBD2 agrees at 11 bases. This CDR3 contains 17 residues. V dropped 6 bases and J dropped 4; count of bases not matched to a gene: 10. Germline values: CDR1 SNHLY, CDR2 FYNNEI. CDR3 residues: CASRRGASGGITGELFF. The CDR3 nucleotides are TGTGCCAGCAGGAGAGGAGCTAGCGGGGGGATCACCGGGGAGCTGTTTTTT.

This chain joins TRBV7-9 and TRBJ2-5; 11 positions agree with TRBD1. Germline V gene lookup returns CDR1 SEHNR and CDR2 FQNEAQ (reference sequence). This CDR3 spans 15 amino acids. The junction had 3 bases not matched to a gene; V was cut back by 4 bases and J by 2 bases. In DNA, the CDR3 is TGTGCCAGCAGCTCGGGACAGGGGGGACAAGAGACCCAGTACTTC. Residues: CASSSGQGGQETQYF.

This rearrangement joins TRBV27 to TRBJ2-7; D ambiguous. This CDR3 has 11 amino acids. In germline, CDR1 is MNHEY, CDR2 SMNVEV (reference sequence). V was cut by 6 bases and J by 4 bases, with 7 bases left in between. CDR3 in amino acids: CASRTTYEQYF. DNA for the CDR3: TGTGCCAGCAGGACAACGTACGAGCAGTACTTC.

The chain is built from TRBV28 and TRBJ2-7; D remains ambiguous. V lost 8 bases to trimming and J lost 9 bases, with 11 bases between them. The CDR3 is 10 residues long. CDR1 and CDR2 from the germline V gene are MDHEN and SYDVKM. DNA of the CDR3: TGTGCCAGCGGCCGGGCCGGGCAGTACTTC. It encodes CASGRAGQYF.

V usage is TRBV2 and J usage is TRBJ2-1, with 8 bases aligning to TRBD1. The CDR3 runs to 14 residues. V lost 6 bases to trimming and J lost 8 bases; unmatched junction nucleotides: 9. The germline V gene encodes CDR1 SNHLY and CDR2 FYNNEI. CDR3: CASRRRDRRYEQFF. The CDR3 nucleotides are TGTGCCAGCAGACGCCGGGACAGGCGGTATGAGCAGTTCTTC.

The rearrangement links TRBV7-9 to TRBJ1-2; weak D call: TRBD1 (5 bases). The germline V gene has CDR1 SEHNR and CDR2 FQNEAQ (reference sequence). The CDR3 is 14 amino acids. The V and J ends lost 7 bases and 1 base respectively, with 13 bases between them. Written as DNA, the CDR3 is TGTGCCAGCACCAGGGTGGCCGTTAACTATGGCTACACCTTC. Translated, it gives CASTRVAVNYGYTF.

V is TRBV19 and J is TRBJ2-1; the D gene is possibly TRBD2 (6 bases). Germline loops: CDR1 LNHDA, CDR2 SQIVND (reference sequence). V was clipped by 6 bases and J by 6 bases, with 9 bases between them. This CDR3 comprises 12 residues. CDR3 region: CASSGSRNEQFF. The DNA of the CDR3 is TGTGCCAGTAGCGGGAGTCGCAATGAGCAGTTCTTC. Full variable domain (missing parts from reference TRBV19 and TRBJ2-1): DGGITQSPKYLFRKEGQNVTLSCEQNLNHDAMYWYRQDPGQGLRLIYYSQIVNDFQKGDIAEGYSVSREKKESFPLTVTSAQKNPTAFYLCASSGSRNEQFFGPGTRLTVL.

The chain uses TRBV6-1 and TRBJ1-2, with D perhaps matching TRBD1 (6 bases). Between the trimmed V and J ends, which lost 8 bases and 9 bases, there was a span of 16 bases. CDR3 length: 12 amino acids. Germline V lookup: CDR1 MNHNS, CDR2 SASEGT. CDR3 sequence (DNA): TGTGCCAGCCTCAGAGGGGGGGTTCGCTACACCTTC. It translates to CASLRGGVRYTF.

The chain links TRBV4-1 to TRBJ1-2; TRBD1 aligns across 11 bases. Germline V gives CDR1 MGHRA, CDR2 YSYEKL. Unmatched junction bases numbered 11, after V lost 4 bases and J lost 10 bases. The length of the CDR3 is 15 residues. DNA of the CDR3: TGCGCCAGCAGCCGCGGACAGGGGGCGAAGTCCGACTACACCTTC. This sequence encodes CASSRGQGAKSDYTF.

This clone was detected only once. The chain uses TRBV18 and TRBJ1-1; TRBD1 aligns across 11 bases. This CDR3 has 16 amino acids. CDR1 is KGHSH and CDR2 is LQKENI in the germline V gene. The trim removed 5 bases at V and 0 bases at J, leaving 5 bases unmatched. CDR3 loop: CASSAGTGGLNTEAFF. The CDR3 coding sequence is TGTGCCAGCTCAGCCGGGACAGGGGGTTTGAACACTGAAGCTTTCTTT.

This clone was found once. This chain uses TRBV5-1 with TRBJ1-2; D gene ambiguous. This CDR3 is 15 amino acids long. Trimming left V 3 bases short and J 0 bases short, with 12 bases between. The germline V gene encodes CDR1 SGHRS and CDR2 YFSETQ. The DNA of the CDR3 is TGCGCCAGCAGCTGGGAGGGCCGAGCTAACTATGGCTACACCTTC. It specifies CASSWEGRANYGYTF.

The genes are TRBV28 and TRBJ2-7; possible D gene TRBD1, 5 bases. Germline assignment: CDR1 MDHEN and CDR2 SYDVKM. This CDR3 has 13 residues. Deletions cut 6 bases from V and 9 bases from J, with 18 bases between. The CDR3: CASSRTLGRGQYF. The DNA for the CDR3 is TGTGCCAGCAGCAGGACCCTCGGAAGGGGGCAGTACTTC.

The DNA for the CDR3 is TGTGCCAGCAGCTTAGGGACAGGGAACTCGCCCCAGCATTTT. The encoded protein is CASSLGTGNSPQHF. The gene calls are TRBV7-9 and TRBJ1-5; 8 bases agree with TRBD1. Germline CDR1 reads SEHNR; CDR2 reads FQNEAQ (reference sequence). Trimming cost V 1 base and J 9 bases; bases outside gene matches: 5. CDR3 length equals 14 residues.

This chain joins TRBV4-2 and TRBJ2-1; tentatively, D is TRBD2 (6 bases). The CDR3 loop spans 12 amino acids. Germline-derived CDR1 and CDR2 are LGHNA and YNFKEQ. With 5 bases removed from V and 7 bases from J, the gap between germline ends came to 9 bases. CDR3 in DNA: TGTGCCAGCAGCGAAGGGAGGAATGAGCAGTTCTTC. It is translated as CASSEGRNEQFF.

The CDR3 sequence: CASSLTGDQYNEQFF. The CDR3 coding sequence is TGTGCCAGCAGTTTGACGGGGGACCAATACAATGAGCAGTTCTTC. The J gene is TRBJ2-1, the V gene TRBV28, with D tentatively TRBD2 (6 bases). Germline V gene data show CDR1 as MDHEN and CDR2 as SYDVKM. CDR3 length: 15 residues. Deletions cut 3 bases from V and 4 bases from J, with 13 bases between.

The chain uses TRBV7-6 and TRBJ2-7; D unclear. This CDR3 contains 12 residues. Trimming removed 5 bases at V and 6 bases at J, with 11 bases between. Per germline, CDR1 SGHVS and CDR2 FNYEAQ. CDR3 region: CASSQDVGEQYF. CDR3 DNA: TGTGCCAGCAGCCAAGACGTCGGCGAGCAGTACTTC.

V is TRBV7-8 and J is TRBJ1-2; D remains unclear. The CDR3 totals 13 residues. Trimming removed 5 bases from V and 4 bases from J, with 11 bases in between. Germline V gene sequence: CDR1 SGHVS, CDR2 FQNEAQ. The CDR3 DNA sequence: TGTGCCAGCAGCCTCTCGGAGGGCTATGGCTACACCTTC. Its protein product is CASSLSEGYGYTF.